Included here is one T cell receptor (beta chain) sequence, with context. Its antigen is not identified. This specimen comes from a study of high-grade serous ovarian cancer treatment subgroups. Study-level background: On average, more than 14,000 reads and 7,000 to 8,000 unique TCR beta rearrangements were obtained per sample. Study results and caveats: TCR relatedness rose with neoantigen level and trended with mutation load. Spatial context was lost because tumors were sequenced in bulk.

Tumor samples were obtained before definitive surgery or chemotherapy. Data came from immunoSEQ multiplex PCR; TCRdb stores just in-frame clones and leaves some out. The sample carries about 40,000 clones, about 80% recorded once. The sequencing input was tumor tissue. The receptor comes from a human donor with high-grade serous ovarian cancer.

The CDR3 bases are TGTGCCAGCAGTTTGAGGGGCGGGAGGGCTGGCGAGCAGTACTTC. This codes for CASSLRGGRAGEQYF. This chain joins TRBV27 and TRBJ2-7, with 9 bases matching TRBD2. This CDR3 region has 15 residues. Per the germline V gene, CDR1 is MNHEY and CDR2 is SMNVEV (reference sequence). Germline trimming cut 3 bases from V and 6 bases from J; bases unmatched to any gene: 9.